This T cell receptor (beta chain) was sequenced in a study of shared clonotypes between healthy human individuals. The wider study: Three plates each covered CD4 naive and memory; CD8 naive two, CD8 memory one.

This clone showed up just a few times. Its antigen remains unknown. This CDR3 is also generated by other DNA sequences in the sample. Deep-level settings were used for running the assay. Using immunoSEQ multiplex PCR, the repertoire was profiled, and TCRdb retains in-frame clones only, with some absent. The sample lists just over 2,000,000 clones; 85% to 95% were seen once. Study findings and constraints: Estimated richness was generally greater in naive than memory subsets.

V was pared by 8 bases and J by 0 bases, with 3 bases of the junction left unmatched. Germline-derived CDR1 and CDR2 are LNHDA and SQIVND (reference sequence). The CDR3 contains 13 residues. The sequence derives from a man younger than 30 in good health. The sample consisted of naive CD4+ T cells sorted from blood. Subset meaning: CD45RA+ positively selected. V usage is TRBV19 and J usage is TRBJ1-2; 7 nucleotides agree with TRBD1. In DNA form, the CDR3 reads TGTGCCAGTCGGGACAGAGCTAACTATGGCTACACCTTC. It codes for CASRDRANYGYTF.